This T cell receptor beta chain was observed in a study of shared clonotypes between healthy human individuals. Study conclusions and caveats: Naive subsets typically showed greater estimated richness than memory subsets. Sampling covered blood only; tissue repertoires likely differ.

With respect to this clone: As yet, its antigen is unknown.

The CDR3 extends over 13 amino acids. Germline assignment: CDR1 SGHTA and CDR2 FQGNSA. V lost 3 bases, J lost 6 bases, and 11 bases lay in between. Clones were read by immunoSEQ multiplex PCR, and TCRdb kept only the in-frame ones, dropping some. The table has some 2,100,000 clones, under 97% seen once. This TCR was sampled from a man between 18 and 35 years old in good health. The rearrangement joins TRBV7-2 to TRBJ1-2; D is perhaps TRBD1 (5 bases). Sequenced input: naive CD4+ T cells sorted from blood. Subset in this sample: CD45RA+ positively selected. CDR3 region: CASSFPDKNGYTF. Written as DNA, the CDR3 is TGTGCCAGCAGCTTCCCGGACAAAAATGGCTACACCTTC.